This T cell receptor beta chain was recorded in a study of blood T cell repertoires in COVID-19. In the study overall: Specimens from acute and convalescent COVID-19 originated in the United States, Italy and Spain.

The assay was immunoSEQ multiplex PCR, and TCRdb's table has in-frame clones only and misses some. This table has over 250,000 clones, under 90% appearing once. The sequenced sample consisted of peripheral blood. The clonotype was recovered from a woman in her forties or fifties who had recovered from COVID-19.

The CDR3 DNA follows: TGTGCCAGCAGTTTAGCCGGACAGCCGGAAAAACTGTTTTTT. Residues: CASSLAGQPEKLFF. The chain recombines TRBV27 with TRBJ1-4; maybe TRBD1 (6 bases). The V end lost 2 bases, the J end lost 8 bases, and 12 bases lay between the germline ends. Germline V gene lookup returns CDR1 MNHEY and CDR2 SMNVEV (reference sequence). The CDR3 runs to 14 residues.